This T cell receptor (beta chain) is from a study of cytomegalovirus exposure and HLA in healthy donors (dated by TCRdb to about 2017). For the wider study: In an earlier analysis of around 540 of the donors, approximately 260 Gb of sequence data and 95 million to 130 million unique TCR beta sequences from about 180 million T cells were reported. Roughly 300 gigabases of sequencing data and around 85 million unique TCR sequences made up an early release that covered under 750 HLA-typed donors. Among the approximately 420 genotyped donors, approximately 81% belonged to the genetic ancestry cluster associated with self-reported Caucasian donors. The study aimed to test whether cataloging public T cell receptors could reveal signatures of past pathogen exposure. Using immunosequencing, the study profiled T cell repertoires from around 680 subjects and related those repertoires to cytomegalovirus serostatus. Besides the first cohort of around 670 subjects, a separate validation cohort made up of roughly 130 different subjects was used. The study combined high-throughput TCR immunosequencing, statistical association of individual TCRs with disease status, and machine learning to predict cytomegalovirus infection status. To study patterns of TCR occurrence, a later analysis re-analyzed previously published TCR beta repertoires from 666 donors and added high-resolution HLA genotyping. The later analysis used no new phenotypic data to find candidate immune exposures, relying instead on TCR beta sequences and their occurrence across donors. To decide whether each TCR beta V gene segment behaved as functional or pseudogenic, an earlier analysis of approximately 590 of the donors relied on high-throughput TCR beta sequencing. Donor age, sex, ethnicity and CMV serostatus were collected together with the repertoire data. A later genetic analysis took genome-wide SNP genotypes for about 65% of the roughly 670 donors and used that subset as a discovery cohort. All discovery cohort repertoires had been generated on a single sequencing platform. HLA typing covered class I and class II loci at four-digit resolution. The number of donors typed differed by locus, with about 629-630 for A, B, C, DRB1 and DQB1, more than 500 for DQA1, 600 to 610 for DPA1, and 400 to 490 for DPB1. Five DR-DQ haplotypes were handled as single units for association and clustering because linkage in the cohort was strong. Among 300 to 450 genotyped donors of the cohort, an average of approximately 240,000 unique TCR beta nucleotide sequences were sequenced per donor, roughly 20% of them non-productive.

In total, 630 or so healthy bone marrow donors made up the cohort. Cohort members were all nominally healthy when sampled, although unrecorded immune exposures were likely present. The donor tested CMV seropositive, placing the donor among the roughly 270 seropositive members of the cohort. Each donor provided a peripheral blood sample, and peripheral blood mononuclear cells were used for TCR beta sequencing. The Qiagen DNeasy Blood Extraction Kit was used to extract genomic DNA from the blood cell samples. This clone has just one count. Its antigen specificity is not known. Base quality data are lacking; no much larger clone is found one base away. Findings and caveats that apply to the study as a whole: Linkage disequilibrium might explain the correlated functional status among segregating V segments, but an unknown experimental factor could not be ruled out. According to a later analysis, TCR association rates differed among HLA loci, with DRB1 alleles showing the most associated TCRs and HLA-C alleles showing the fewest. Approximately 18 rarely observed V segments, including chromosome 9 orphons, were excluded from the earlier analysis of just under 600 of the donors because counts were too low. It was suggested by the authors that the approach could potentially be generalized to other disease states and immunological phenotypes. V-gene and J-gene trimming of TCR beta chains was associated with a missense DCLRE1C variant in a later genetic analysis, and the association was replicated in an independent cohort. When HLA alleles, especially DR and DQ, strongly co-occurred, TCR associations were difficult to assign to individual alleles. In the study, around 160 TCR beta chains were listed as associated with cytomegalovirus. In a later analysis, HLA-associated TCR beta chains showed more clonal expansion and lower generation probabilities than non-associated chains that were equally common. In an earlier analysis of 450 to 750 of the donors, most TCR beta V segments appeared in productive rearrangements about 87% or about 30% of the time, broadly matching IMGT annotations. A further reported finding was that TCR beta sequences accurately predicted the HLA-A and HLA-B alleles for most subjects in the first cohort. Because HLA typing was unavailable for some donors at each locus, only the typed subset was used in association tests. In vitro tests confirmed that a few of the cytomegalovirus-associated TCR beta chains recognize cytomegalovirus antigens. A cluster of highly shared sequence variants was judged likely to represent a technical artifact of the sequencing pipeline. Compared with the roughly 600-donor mean, donors in an Asian-associated ancestry cluster had fewer N-insertions in productive TCRs, according to a later genetic analysis. Immune exposure information for the cohort was limited to CMV serostatus. The classifier was reported to diagnose cytomegalovirus status with high specificity and sensitivity in both the original and validation cohorts. At a false discovery rate of 0.05, a later analysis linked approximately 18,000 TCR beta sequences to specific HLA alleles. Most TCR sequences were observed very rarely across donors, whereas some public TCRs were present in many individuals. A later analysis reported that several top co-occurrence clusters appeared linked to parvovirus B19, influenza, CMV and Epstein-Barr virus. A later analysis found that most CMV-associated TCR beta chains appeared HLA-restricted, with HLA associations seemingly driven largely by CMV exposure. Only TCR beta chains were sequenced in this cohort, and the absence of alpha or paired-chain data limited detectable features. Presence/absence analyses assumed roughly uniform sequencing depth across donors, an assumption that may not hold.

The method behind the library was the immunoSEQ multiplex PCR assay. A mixture of 60 forward primers for TCR Vbeta segments and 13 reverse primers for TCR Jbeta segments was used in the multiplex PCR. Amplification of the CDR3 region of rearranged TCR beta genes was performed with a multiplex PCR assay on genomic DNA. On the Illumina HiSeq System, the amplified TCR beta libraries were sequenced as 87-base-pair reads. The paper's data handling went like this. In a later analysis, some 80 million unique TCR beta chains were counted across the 500 to 850 repertoires, and around 11 million of these chains were shared by at least two donors. To remove PCR and sequencing errors, raw reads were error-corrected and collapsed into unique sequences using a nearest-neighbor algorithm that merged closely related sequences. CDR3 sequences were aligned to IMGT reference sequences to assign V, D and J gene segments. Each retained sequence needed at least a six-nucleotide match to both a V gene segment and a J gene segment. A rearrangement counted as productive if the CDR3 had no stop codons and remained in frame with V and J, and every other rearrangement counted as non-productive. Following IMGT convention, CDR3 was defined as the stretch from the second conserved V-encoded cysteine to the conserved J-encoded phenylalanine. Sequences without an unambiguous match to a single V gene segment were excluded from the earlier analysis of 450 to 750 of the donors. An earlier analysis of several hundred of the donors called V segments functional above 56.7% productive rearrangements and segregating when the between-donor standard deviation exceeded 5%. A statistical classification framework was developed to diagnose cytomegalovirus status using the catalog of TCR beta chain sequences. In a later analysis, TCR nucleotide sequences were compared against IMGT/GENE-DB human TR gene sequences so that V and J genes could be assigned. The TCRdist pipeline was used in a later analysis to assign CDR3 sequences and most-parsimonious VDJ recombination scenarios. In a later analysis, each TCR beta chain was defined by its CDR3 amino acid sequence together with its V-gene family, and reads without a unique V-gene family were excluded. As a way to deal with suspected cross-contamination and a sequencing artifact, a later analysis dropped approximately 570 nucleotide sequences that were highly shared and had low generation probability. A later analysis calculated a clonal expansion index for each public chain from normalized within-repertoire ranks of inferred template counts. Generation probabilities in a later analysis came from a VDJ recombination model fitted to out-of-frame rearrangements, and those results were checked against IGoR. In a later analysis, TCR-TCR, TCR-HLA and TCR-CMV co-occurrence was scored with hypergeometric tests, and a repertoire-size bias correction was applied to TCR pairs. A later analysis estimated false discovery rates by permuting HLA or CMV assignments 20 times. In a later analysis, co-occurring TCRs were grouped with DBSCAN, and TCRdist sequence similarity was added when clustering was performed within HLA-allele-positive subsets. Repertoires with fewer than 30,000 or more than 120,000 public chains were left out of co-occurrence clustering, as were five repertoires with anomalous nucleotide sharing. Drawn from immuneACCESS, this table holds only the in-frame rearrangements with V and J called that TCRdb kept. Clones are partly lost; checked studies trace under half to an unresolved V gene and leave the rest unexplained. V and J calls and clone size are as listed in that table; D and trimming were resolved from the DNA. The sample table holds about 60,000 clones, of which roughly 71% were seen once. About 32% of the sample is held by the ten biggest clonotypes.

Sequencing input: PBMCs. The sequence was obtained from a man between 35 and 55 years old in good health and CMV-seropositive.

The bases read TGTGCCAGCACCGTTACAGGGGCGGCTAATGAAAAACTGTTTTTT. This codes for CASTVTGAANEKLFF. The chain is made from TRBV6-1 and TRBJ1-4; TRBD1 agrees with 7 junctional bases. Sequences MNHNS (CDR1) and SASEGT (CDR2) are obtained from the germline V gene. From cysteine to phenylalanine, the CDR3 is 15 amino acids long. The CDR3 DNA has 45 bases and is translated from base 1. V and J are trimmed by 7 bases and 3 bases, and the gene matches miss 8 bases of the junction.